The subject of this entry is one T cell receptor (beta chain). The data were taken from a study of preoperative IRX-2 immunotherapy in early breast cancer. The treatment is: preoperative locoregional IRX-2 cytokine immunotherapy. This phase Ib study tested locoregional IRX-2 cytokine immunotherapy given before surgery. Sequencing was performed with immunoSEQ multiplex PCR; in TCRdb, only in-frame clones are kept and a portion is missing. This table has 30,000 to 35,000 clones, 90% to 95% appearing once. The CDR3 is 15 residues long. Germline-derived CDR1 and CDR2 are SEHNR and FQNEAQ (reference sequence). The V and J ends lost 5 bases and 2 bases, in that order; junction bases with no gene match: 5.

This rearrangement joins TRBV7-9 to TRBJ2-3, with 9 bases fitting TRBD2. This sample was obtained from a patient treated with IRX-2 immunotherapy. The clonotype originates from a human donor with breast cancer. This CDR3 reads CASSPRGGITDTQYF. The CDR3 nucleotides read TGTGCCAGCAGCCCGCGGGGGGGGATCACAGATACGCAGTATTTT.